The source of this TCR beta chain is a study of T cells in Graves' hyperthyroidism and ophthalmopathy. From RNA transcripts, TCR beta CDR3 regions were amplified. The HTBI set primed first-round TCR CDR3 RT-PCR. TCRdb itself ran the multiplex PCR reads through MiXCR, one entry per CDR3 protein. The sample consists of almost 250,000 distinct CDR3 sequences, approximately 23% of them appearing once. Looked up from germline, CDR1 is SGHRS and CDR2 is YFSETQ. Trimming shortened V by 0 bases and J by 2 bases, and 12 bases separated the two germline ends. The CDR3 is 15 amino acids. This clonotype was found many times. Among ophthalmopathy patients, the Clinical Activity Score reached at least 3, the NOSPECS grade reached at least 4, and duration remained under 3 months. Out of 10 ml of fresh peripheral blood came the PBMCs.

This receptor was taken from a woman between 40 and 50 years old with Graves' ophthalmopathy. This chain uses TRBV5-1 with TRBJ2-7, with TRBD1 as a possible D gene (6 bases). Sequenced material: blood. For the CDR3, the DNA is TGCGCCAGCAGCTTGGGGACAGCTTCCCCCTACGAGCAGTACTTC. This gives the protein CASSLGTASPYEQYF. Combining the CDR3 with reference TRBV5-1 and TRBJ2-7 gives the whole variable domain KAGVTQTPRYLIKTRGQQVTLSCSPISGHRSVSWYQQTPGQGLQFLFEYFSETQRNKGNFPGRFSGRQFSNSRSEMNVSTLELGDSALYLCASSLGTASPYEQYFGPGTRLTVT.